Below, 22 T cell receptor beta chains from the same sample are listed, as sequenced in a study of coeliac disease. Data came from immunoSEQ multiplex PCR; TCRdb stores just in-frame clones and leaves some out. Counted here are around 4,800 clones, about 70% occurring once; the ten biggest clones make up roughly 4.6%. The sequenced material came from lamina propria lymphocytes from the gut. The receptor set was obtained from a woman under 30 with active celiac disease.

V gene TRBV19 combines with J gene TRBJ2-2, with 8 positions matching TRBD1. J gave up 2 bases and V 6 bases, and 8 bases lay outside the gene matches. Germline CDR1 reads LNHDA; CDR2 reads SQIVND (reference sequence). The CDR3 is made up of 16 amino acids. The CDR3 sequence: CASRRETGANTGELFF. As DNA, the CDR3 is TGTGCCAGTAGGAGAGAGACAGGGGCAAACACCGGGGAGCTGTTTTTT.

The rearrangement uses TRBV2 and TRBJ2-2; the match to TRBD1 covers 7 bases. This CDR3 has 14 residues. CDR1 and CDR2 (germline): SNHLY, FYNNEI. After removal of 6 bases from V and 7 bases from J, the junction contained 8 bases not matched to a gene. CDR3 region: CASRVTGELGELFF. CDR3 nucleotides: TGTGCCAGCAGGGTAACAGGGGAACTCGGGGAGCTGTTTTTT.

The chain couples TRBV28 to TRBJ2-3; TRBD2 is a possible D gene (5 bases). Germline CDR1 MDHEN, CDR2 SYDVKM. V lost 4 bases to trimming and J lost 3 bases, with 14 bases between them. This CDR3 has 15 amino acids. The CDR3 region is CASSSPRTPTDTQYF. DNA for the CDR3: TGTGCCAGCAGTTCCCCCCGGACTCCTACAGATACGCAGTATTTT.

The chain links TRBV28 to TRBJ2-7; D is uncertain. The V gene's germline CDR1 is MDHEN and CDR2 SYDVKM. V lost 8 bases, J lost 3 bases, and 20 bases lay in between. The CDR3 has 15 residues. The CDR3 here is CASHNPTPPFYEQYF. The CDR3 DNA is TGTGCCAGCCACAACCCCACCCCTCCTTTCTACGAGCAGTACTTC. Variable domain in full (rest from reference TRBV28 and TRBJ2-7): DVKVTQSSRYLVKRTGEKVFLECVQDMDHENMFWYRQDPGLGLRLIYFSYDVKMKEKGDIPEGYSVSREKKERFSLILESASTNQTSMYLCASHNPTPPFYEQYFGPGTRLTVT.

The chain employs TRBV7-2 and TRBJ2-1; TRBD1 might be the D (5 bases). V was cut by 1 base and J by 7 bases, with 11 bases left in between. This CDR3 region has 14 residues. CDR1 is SGHTA, CDR2 FQGNSA, per germline. The CDR3 coding sequence is TGTGCCAGCAGCTTAGACAGGCGCCTAAATGAGCAGTTCTTC. Protein product: CASSLDRRLNEQFF.

The chain recombines TRBV28 with TRBJ1-2; D uncertain. The V gene lost 3 bases and the J gene lost 7 bases, with 12 bases spanning the gap. CDR3 length: 13 amino acids. Germline assignment: CDR1 MDHEN and CDR2 SYDVKM. This CDR3 is CASSFARHSGYTF. The CDR3 DNA reads TGTGCCAGCAGTTTTGCCCGACACTCTGGCTACACCTTC.

The V call is TRBV15, the J call TRBJ2-2, with D perhaps TRBD2 (5 bases). V was pared by 4 bases and J by 1 base, with 7 bases between. The CDR3 has 14 residues. Germline values: CDR1 LNHNV, CDR2 YYDKDF (reference sequence). CDR3 protein: CATSIGLNTGELFF. CDR3 DNA sequence: TGTGCCACCAGCATCGGACTGAACACCGGGGAGCTGTTTTTT.

V usage is TRBV5-8 and J usage is TRBJ2-7; TRBD1 agrees at 9 bases. The ends lost 2 bases at V and 6 bases at J; junction bases unmatched: 9. CDR1 is SGHTS and CDR2 is YDEGEE in the germline V gene. This CDR3 has 15 amino acids. For the CDR3, the DNA is TGTGCCAGCAGCTTCGGGGACAGGGATCTCCTCGAGCAGTACTTC. Amino acids: CASSFGDRDLLEQYF.

This rearrangement joins TRBV5-5 to TRBJ2-7; 7 positions agree with TRBD1. This CDR3 spans 16 amino acids. CDR1 and CDR2 from the germline V gene are SGHKS and YYEKEE (reference sequence). V was pared by 3 bases and J by 4 bases, with 13 bases of the junction left unmatched. The CDR3 loop is CASSYTNRGFWYEQYF. The CDR3, as DNA: TGTGCCAGCAGCTATACCAACAGGGGTTTTTGGTACGAGCAGTACTTC. Together with reference TRBV5-5 and TRBJ2-7, the CDR3 gives the full variable domain: DAGVTQSPTHLIKTRGQQVTLRCSPISGHKSVSWYQQVLGQGPQFIFQYYEKEERGRGNFPDRFSARQFPNYSSELNVNALLLGDSALYLCASSYTNRGFWYEQYFGPGTRLTVT.

This chain uses TRBV19 with TRBJ1-4, with TRBD1 matching 7 bases. The CDR3 is 16 residues long. Germline-derived CDR1 and CDR2 are LNHDA and SQIVND (reference sequence). With V trimmed by 5 bases and J by 6 bases, 12 bases remained unmatched. The CDR3 DNA sequence: TGTGCCAGTAGTCCTAAGGGAGAACAGGGGTATGAAAAACTGTTTTTT. This codes for CASSPKGEQGYEKLFF.

The V and J genes are TRBV19 and TRBJ1-1; 8 positions agree with TRBD1. The CDR3 has 16 amino acids. Per the germline V gene, CDR1 is LNHDA and CDR2 is SQIVND (reference sequence). The V and J ends lost 5 bases and 2 bases, in that order; junction bases with no gene match: 10. The CDR3 DNA reads TGTGCCAGTAGTCTCCGACAGGGGCCGATTAACACTGAAGCTTTCTTT. Amino acids: CASSLRQGPINTEAFF. Full variable domain (missing parts from reference TRBV19 and TRBJ1-1): DGGITQSPKYLFRKEGQNVTLSCEQNLNHDAMYWYRQDPGQGLRLIYYSQIVNDFQKGDIAEGYSVSREKKESFPLTVTSAQKNPTAFYLCASSLRQGPINTEAFFGQGTRLTVV.

In DNA, the CDR3 is TGTGCCAGCTCACCACCGAAGGGTGAGGGCACTGAAGCTTTCTTT. Amino acid sequence: CASSPPKGEGTEAFF. The rearrangement links TRBV18 to TRBJ1-1; D remains unclear. The CDR3 has 15 residues. Germline CDR1 and CDR2: KGHSH and LQKENI. Trimming removed 0 bases at V and 4 bases at J, with 12 bases between.

This chain joins TRBV6-5 and TRBJ2-7; 11 bases align to TRBD2. Germline V gene sequence: CDR1 MNHEY, CDR2 SVGAGI. The length of the CDR3 is 13 residues. V lost 8 bases, J lost 7 bases, and 7 bases stayed unmatched. DNA for the CDR3: TGTGCCAGCGTTAGCGGGAGGGGGAGGGAGCAGTACTTC. Its protein product is CASVSGRGREQYF.

The chain carries TRBV12-5 and TRBJ1-2; 8 bases are shared with TRBD1. The CDR3 is made up of 14 amino acids. CDR1 is LGHNT and CDR2 is FRNRAP in the germline V gene. Losses at the gene ends were 7 bases for V and 4 bases for J; bases not matched to a gene: 8. In nucleotides, the CDR3 is TGTGCTAGTGCCCCCGACAGGGGACCCTATGGCTACACCTTC. Translating gives CASAPDRGPYGYTF.

This chain uses TRBV11-1 with TRBJ1-1; D is uncertain. Germline V gene data show CDR1 as SGHAT and CDR2 as FQDESV (reference sequence). The V and J ends lost 5 bases and 5 bases respectively, with 15 bases between them. This CDR3 is built from 14 residues. CDR3 DNA sequence: TGTGCCAGCAGCAGAGGGCGGGGTATGACTGAAGCTTTCTTT. Amino acids: CASSRGRGMTEAFF. The complete variable domain, with remaining parts taken from reference TRBV11-1 and TRBJ1-1, reads EAEVAQSPRYKITEKSQAVAFWCDPISGHATLYWYRQILGQGPELLVQFQDESVVDDSQLPKDRFSAERLKGVDSTLKIQPAELGDSAMYLCASSRGRGMTEAFFGQGTRLTVV.

Here the CDR3 DNA reads TGTGCCAGCAGCCAAGCTTCAAGTAGCGGGAGAAGCACAGATACGCAGTATTTT. The encoded protein is CASSQASSSGRSTDTQYF. V gene TRBV4-2 combines with J gene TRBJ2-3; 9 bases are shared with TRBD2. After removal of 1 base from V and 0 bases from J, the junction contained 8 bases not matched to a gene. The V gene's germline CDR1 is LGHNA and CDR2 YNFKEQ. The CDR3 totals 18 residues.

As to this clone: One end of the junction varies from germline; a read error may be responsible. This chain joins TRBV27 and TRBJ2-1; maybe TRBD2 (6 bases). Germline CDR1 MNHEY, CDR2 SMNVEV (reference sequence). The CDR3 consists of 16 residues. The CDR3 here is CASKGIAVSSYSEQFF. Here the CDR3 DNA reads TGTGCCAGCAAGGGGATAGCGGTGAGCTCCTACAGTGAGCAGTTCTTC.

This clone was picked up a small number of times. J is TRBJ2-7 and V is TRBV4-2; D is possibly TRBD1 (5 bases). In germline, CDR1 is LGHNA, CDR2 YNFKEQ. This CDR3 comprises 14 residues. V shed 0 bases and J shed 6 bases, with 12 bases lying between them. The chain's CDR3 is CASSQDPRDGEQYF. The CDR3 coding sequence is TGTGCCAGCAGCCAAGATCCCAGGGATGGCGAGCAGTACTTC.

The chain's CDR3 is CASSLLRDRNQPQHF. The CDR3 nucleotides read TGTGCCAGCAGTTTACTCCGGGACAGAAATCAGCCCCAGCATTTT. The chain couples TRBV28 to TRBJ1-5; 7 bases agree with TRBD1. V lost 2 bases to trimming and J lost 4 bases; unmatched junction nucleotides: 5. The CDR3 spans 15 residues. The germline CDR1 and CDR2 sequences are MDHEN and SYDVKM.

The chain joins TRBV4-3 to TRBJ1-6, with D hard to call. Trimming left V 1 base short and J 5 bases short, with 6 bases between. Germline values: CDR1 LGHNA, CDR2 YSLEER. The CDR3 consists of 14 residues. CDR3 sequence: CASSQAGNNSPLHF. The DNA for the CDR3 is TGCGCCAGCAGCCAAGCGGGAAATAATTCACCCCTCCACTTT.

The rearrangement joins TRBV30 to TRBJ1-4; possible D gene TRBD1, 5 bases. Trimming took off 3 bases at V and 16 bases at J, with 15 bases between the two ends. The CDR3 is made up of 11 amino acids. The germline CDR1 and CDR2 sequences are GTSNPN and SVGIG (reference sequence). The CDR3 here is CAWREPGDRFF. CDR3 coding DNA: TGTGCCTGGAGAGAGCCGGGGGACCGGTTTTTT.

The rearrangement joins TRBV5-1 to TRBJ1-2; tentative D call: TRBD1 (5 bases). The CDR3 runs to 14 residues. V was cut by 4 bases and J by 6 bases, with 16 bases left in between. Germline V gene lookup returns CDR1 SGHRS and CDR2 YFSETQ. This chain's CDR3 is CASSRDGGGDGYTF. In DNA, the CDR3 is TGCGCCAGCAGCCGGGACGGTGGAGGGGATGGCTACACCTTC.